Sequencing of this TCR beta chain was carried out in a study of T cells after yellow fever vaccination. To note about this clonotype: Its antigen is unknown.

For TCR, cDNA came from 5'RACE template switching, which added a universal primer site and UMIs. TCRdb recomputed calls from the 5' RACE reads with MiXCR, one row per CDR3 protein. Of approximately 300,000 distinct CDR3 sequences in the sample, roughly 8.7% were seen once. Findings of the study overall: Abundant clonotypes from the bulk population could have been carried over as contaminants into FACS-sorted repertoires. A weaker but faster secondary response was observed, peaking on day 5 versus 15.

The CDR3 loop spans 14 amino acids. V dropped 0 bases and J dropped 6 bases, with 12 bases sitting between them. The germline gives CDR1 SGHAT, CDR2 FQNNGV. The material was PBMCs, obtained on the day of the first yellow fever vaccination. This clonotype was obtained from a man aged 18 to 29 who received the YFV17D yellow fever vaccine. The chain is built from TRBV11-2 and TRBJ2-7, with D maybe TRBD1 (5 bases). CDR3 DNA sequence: TGTGCCAGCAGCTTAGAACTGCTTAGGGGCGAGCAGTACTTC. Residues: CASSLELLRGEQYF.